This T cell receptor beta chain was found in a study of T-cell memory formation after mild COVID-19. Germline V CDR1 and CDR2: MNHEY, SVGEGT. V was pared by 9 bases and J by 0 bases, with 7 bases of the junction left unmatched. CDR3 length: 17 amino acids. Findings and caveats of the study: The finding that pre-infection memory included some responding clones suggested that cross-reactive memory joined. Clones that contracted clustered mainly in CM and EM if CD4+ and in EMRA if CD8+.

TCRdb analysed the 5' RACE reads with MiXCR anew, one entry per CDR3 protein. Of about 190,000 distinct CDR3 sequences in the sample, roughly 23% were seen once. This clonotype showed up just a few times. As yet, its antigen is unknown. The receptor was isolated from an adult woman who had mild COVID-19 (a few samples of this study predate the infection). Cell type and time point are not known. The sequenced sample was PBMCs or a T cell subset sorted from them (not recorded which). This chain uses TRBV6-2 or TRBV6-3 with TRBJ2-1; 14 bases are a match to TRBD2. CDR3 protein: CASTGLAGVSSYNEQFF. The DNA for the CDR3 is TGTGCCAGTACGGGACTAGCGGGAGTCAGCTCCTACAATGAGCAGTTCTTC.